These 28 T cell receptor beta chains share one sample of origin, sequenced in a study of blood T cell repertoires in COVID-19. The protocol was immunoSEQ multiplex PCR, while the TCRdb copy is restricted to in-frame clones and leaves out a portion. Altogether 90,000 to 120,000 clones are present, 80% being singletons, with the ten largest covering 4.3%. The specimen was peripheral blood. The receptors were gathered from a man between 70 and 80 years old with acute or convalescent COVID-19.

The V and J genes are TRBV5-6 and TRBJ1-1; 7 bases match TRBD1. The V gene's germline CDR1 is SGHDT and CDR2 YYEEEE. With 4 bases clipped from V and 4 bases from J, the junction kept 1 base outside the gene matches. This CDR3 region has 12 residues. The CDR3 DNA reads TGTGCCAGCAGCCCAGGGGGCACTGAAGCTTTCTTT. The encoded protein is CASSPGGTEAFF.

The gene calls are TRBV19 and TRBJ1-1; D is unresolved. The CDR3 consists of 15 residues. V was cut by 6 bases and J by 1 base, with 15 bases left in between. Per germline, CDR1 LNHDA and CDR2 SQIVND (reference sequence). For the CDR3, the DNA is TGTGCCAGTAGCGATCGCACAGCCGGGAACACTGAAGCTTTCTTT. It encodes CASSDRTAGNTEAFF.

The chain recombines TRBV3-1 (or the pseudogene TRBV3-2) with TRBJ1-2; 8 bases agree with TRBD1. Germline lookup yields CDR1 LGHDT and CDR2 YNNKEL (reference sequence). J was trimmed by 4 bases and V by 4 bases; bases with no gene match: 8. There are 15 residues in the CDR3. Here the CDR3 reads CASSLGQGTLYGYTF. The CDR3 DNA is TGTGCCAGCAGCCTCGGACAGGGAACCCTCTATGGCTACACCTTC.

The chain carries TRBV7-3 and TRBJ1-6; no clear D. The V gene lost 2 bases and the J gene lost 0 bases, with 5 bases spanning the gap. CDR1 is SGHTA, CDR2 FQGTGA, per germline. There are 15 residues in the CDR3. CDR3 region: CASSLYSSYNSPLHF. The CDR3 DNA sequence: TGTGCCAGCAGCTTATATAGCTCCTATAATTCACCCCTCCACTTT.

The V gene is TRBV11-2, the J gene TRBJ1-3; D remains unclear. Trimming left V 5 bases short and J 7 bases short, with 15 bases between. The germline V gene has CDR1 SGHAT and CDR2 FQNNGV. The CDR3 totals 14 residues. CDR3: CASSRESRVNTIYF. The DNA for the CDR3 is TGTGCCAGCAGCCGCGAGAGCCGGGTGAACACCATATATTTT.

This clone occurred a few times. This chain joins TRBV21-1 and TRBJ2-7; the D call TRBD2 from the table was never checked on the DNA. TRBV21-1 is recorded as a pseudogene. This CDR3 comprises 16 residues. CDR3 bases: TGTGCCAGCAGCAAAGAGGAGGGACTAGCGGGCTACGAGCAGTACTTC. Translating gives CASSKEEGLAGYEQYF.

V and J are TRBV6-5 and TRBJ2-2; D might be TRBD2 (6 bases). Germline-derived CDR1 and CDR2 are MNHEY and SVGAGI. Trimming took off 4 bases at V and 0 bases at J, with 12 bases between the two ends. The CDR3 totals 16 residues. The CDR3: CASSSLGLANTGELFF. CDR3 sequence (DNA): TGTGCCAGCAGTTCCCTGGGACTTGCGAACACCGGGGAGCTGTTTTTT.

V usage is TRBV4-2 and J usage is TRBJ1-3, with D uncertain. The CDR3 has 15 amino acids. CDR1 and CDR2 from the germline V gene are LGHNA and YNFKEQ. The V end lost 0 bases, the J end lost 4 bases, and 10 bases lay between the germline ends. The CDR3 spells CASSQETQTGNTIYF. The CDR3 DNA sequence: TGTGCCAGCAGCCAAGAAACACAGACGGGAAACACCATATATTTT.

In its sample, this clone was seen a few times. V is TRBV15 and J is TRBJ2-7; 11 nucleotides agree with TRBD2. The V and J ends lost 0 bases and 3 bases, in that order; junction bases with no gene match: 10. Germline values: CDR1 LNHNV, CDR2 YYDKDF (reference sequence). This CDR3 spans 18 amino acids. The CDR3: CATSRDWPLAGGVYEQYF. Written as DNA, the CDR3 is TGTGCCACCAGCAGAGATTGGCCCCTAGCGGGGGGCGTCTACGAGCAGTACTTC.

V is TRBV19 and J is TRBJ1-5; no firm D call. The CDR3 is 11 residues long. V lost 9 bases to trimming and J lost 7 bases, with 10 bases between them. Looked up from germline, CDR1 is LNHDA and CDR2 is SQIVND (reference sequence). The CDR3 DNA reads TGTGCCAGCGGAATGGGCCAGCCCCAGCATTTT. Translating gives CASGMGQPQHF.

This clone was seen only a few times. This chain uses TRBV5-5 with TRBJ1-3; D remains unclear. Germline V gene data show CDR1 as SGHKS and CDR2 as YYEKEE (reference sequence). This CDR3 region has 17 residues. V lost 2 bases and J 0 bases, leaving 15 bases between the germline ends. CDR3 amino acids: CASSLHLQFRSGNTIYF. DNA of the CDR3: TGTGCCAGCAGCTTACACTTACAGTTTCGCTCTGGAAACACCATATATTTT.

This chain links TRBV27 with TRBJ1-6; tentative D call: TRBD1 (5 bases). The length of the CDR3 is 18 residues. V shed 6 bases and J shed 1 base, with 19 bases lying between them. In germline, CDR1 is MNHEY, CDR2 SMNVEV (reference sequence). Here the CDR3 reads CASRSMPDTRSYNSPLHF. CDR3 in DNA: TGTGCCAGCAGGTCTATGCCGGACACACGTTCCTATAATTCACCCCTCCACTTT.

CDR3 sequence: CASSQNGLAGGPSSYNEQFF. DNA for the CDR3: TGTGCCAGCAGCCAAAACGGACTAGCGGGGGGTCCCAGCTCCTACAATGAGCAGTTCTTC. The rearrangement joins TRBV7-3 to TRBJ2-1; 14 bases line up with TRBD2. The CDR3 runs to 20 residues. The germline CDR1 and CDR2 sequences are SGHTA and FQGTGA. The V and J ends lost 5 bases and 0 bases, in that order; junction bases with no gene match: 12.

The rearrangement links TRBV4-1 to TRBJ1-4; weak D call: TRBD1 (6 bases). This CDR3 has 16 residues. The germline V gene encodes CDR1 MGHRA and CDR2 YSYEKL. With 1 base removed from V and 4 bases from J, the gap between germline ends came to 13 bases. DNA for the CDR3: TGCGCCAGCAGCCAAGCCGAGGACAGATATAATGAAAAACTGTTTTTT. Protein sequence: CASSQAEDRYNEKLFF.

The chain has TRBV12-2 and TRBJ1-2. TRBV12-2 is reported as a pseudogene. The CDR3 consists of 12 residues. The CDR3 coding sequence is TGTGCAAGTCGCTTACCTTACTACGGCTACACCTTC. Its translation: CASRLPYYGYTF.

This sequence joins TRBV7-6 and TRBJ2-4, with TRBD1 matching 7 bases. The CDR3 extends over 14 amino acids. The germline gives CDR1 SGHVS, CDR2 FNYEAQ. V trimming: 5 bases; J trimming: 9 bases; junction bases outside the gene matches: 10. The CDR3 DNA sequence: TGTGCCAGCAGCGCCGGACAGGTCGGAGGCATTCAGTACTTC. Translating it yields CASSAGQVGGIQYF.

The J gene is TRBJ2-1, the V gene TRBV5-1; 8 nucleotides match TRBD1. Losses at the gene ends were 4 bases for V and 7 bases for J; bases not matched to a gene: 7. This CDR3 is 14 amino acids long. Germline assignment: CDR1 SGHRS and CDR2 YFSETQ. CDR3 in DNA: TGCGCCAGCAGCCCCGGACAGGGATGGAATGAGCAGTTCTTC. Protein product: CASSPGQGWNEQFF.

Here the CDR3 reads CASSFGLAGSLASEQYF. The CDR3 DNA reads as TGTGCCAGCAGCTTCGGACTAGCGGGCTCGCTTGCTTCCGAGCAGTACTTC. The chain joins TRBV7-2 to TRBJ2-7; 11 bases are a match to TRBD2. Trimming removed 3 bases from V and 6 bases from J; junction bases left unmatched: 13. Germline CDR1 reads SGHTA; CDR2 reads FQGNSA. The CDR3 is 17 amino acids.

The CDR3 sequence: CASSPQGLLSNEQFF. The CDR3 DNA follows: TGTGCCAGCAGTCCCCAGGGGCTTTTAAGCAATGAGCAGTTCTTC. V is TRBV6-5 and J is TRBJ2-1; TRBD1 is a possible D gene (6 bases). The V end was cut by 5 bases, the J end by 6 bases, with 17 bases between. This CDR3 region has 15 residues. The germline V gene has CDR1 MNHEY and CDR2 SVGAGI.

The chain is built from TRBV5-6 and TRBJ2-7; 9 bases agree with TRBD1. The CDR3 contains 14 residues. CDR1 and CDR2 from the germline V gene are SGHDT and YYEEEE. The V segment lost 4 bases and the J segment 5 bases; nucleotides outside the gene matches: 7. The CDR3 nucleotides read TGTGCCAGCAGCAGTGGGACAGGGAAAAACGAGCAGTACTTC. This codes for CASSSGTGKNEQYF.

This chain connects TRBV19 to TRBJ1-4; D is unclear. CDR3 size: 14 residues. The germline V gene has CDR1 LNHDA and CDR2 SQIVND (reference sequence). Deletions cut 7 bases from V and 5 bases from J, with 14 bases between. The CDR3 DNA is TGTGCCAGTACCCCGAGGCTGAAGAATGAAAAACTGTTTTTT. Residues: CASTPRLKNEKLFF.

The chain links TRBV6-5 to TRBJ1-4; TRBD1 aligns across 8 bases. Germline V CDR1 and CDR2: MNHEY, SVGAGI. This CDR3 spans 14 amino acids. The junction had 5 bases not matched to a gene; V was cut back by 4 bases and J by 7 bases. The CDR3 DNA reads as TGTGCCAGCAGTTCTGGACAGGGTCTTGAAAAACTGTTTTTT. Protein sequence: CASSSGQGLEKLFF.

The chain combines TRBV28 with TRBJ1-6, with TRBD1 matching over 10 bases. This CDR3 has 17 amino acids. V shed 5 bases and J 3 bases; nucleotides not matched to a gene: 7. Germline-derived CDR1 and CDR2 are MDHEN and SYDVKM. The CDR3 region is CASSPDRGGDYNSPLHF. The DNA for the CDR3 is TGTGCCAGCAGTCCGGACAGGGGGGGAGACTATAATTCACCCCTCCACTTT.

CDR3 region: CASSGDVGAAGNTIYF. The DNA of the CDR3 is TGTGCCAGCAGTGGGGATGTGGGGGCGGCTGGAAACACCATATATTTT. The chain combines TRBV6-1 with TRBJ1-3, with a tentative D call TRBD1 (6 bases). From germline, CDR1 is MNHNS and CDR2 SASEGT. This CDR3 spans 16 amino acids. V lost 4 bases and J lost 2, with 15 bases in between.

As concerns this clone: The sample has other DNA sequences that encode this CDR3 too. V usage is TRBV27 and J usage is TRBJ1-5, with unresolved D. Germline V gene sequence: CDR1 MNHEY, CDR2 SMNVEV (reference sequence). The V end lost 3 bases, the J end lost 3 bases, and 3 bases lay between the germline ends. The CDR3 is 12 residues long. CDR3 protein: CASSFLNQPQHF. Written as DNA, the CDR3 is TGTGCCAGCAGTTTCCTCAATCAGCCCCAGCATTTT.

The J gene is TRBJ2-2, the V gene TRBV6-5, with 7 bases lining up with TRBD2. The CDR3 spans 15 residues. The germline V gene has CDR1 MNHEY and CDR2 SVGAGI. With 2 bases clipped from V and 3 bases from J, the junction kept 3 bases outside the gene matches. DNA for the CDR3: TGTGCCAGCAGTTACGGGACTACCTACACCGGGGAGCTGTTTTTT. Protein sequence: CASSYGTTYTGELFF.

This chain uses TRBV28 with TRBJ1-2; 10 nucleotides agree with TRBD1. Germline loops: CDR1 MDHEN, CDR2 SYDVKM. Trimming took 3 bases from V and 4 from J; bases not matched to a gene: 5. This CDR3 has 15 residues. The CDR3 DNA reads as TGTGCCAGCAGTTTGCCGGGACAGGGGACCTATGGCTACACCTTC. Residues: CASSLPGQGTYGYTF.

The chain employs TRBV5-1 and TRBJ1-5; the D is unclear. The CDR3 loop spans 15 amino acids. The V and J ends lost 1 base and 3 bases respectively, with 11 bases between them. Germline lookup yields CDR1 SGHRS and CDR2 YFSETQ. Written as DNA, the CDR3 is TGCGCCAGCAGCTTGAATCCGGCGGACAATCAGCCCCAGCATTTT. Protein: CASSLNPADNQPQHF.